This TCR beta chain is from a study of neurological immune-mediated disorders. Synthesis of cDNA was accomplished via 5'RACE employing 10-nucleotide random UMIs. TCRdb re-called the 5' RACE reads with MiXCR, one entry per CDR3 protein. The sample consists of 65,000 to 70,000 distinct CDR3 sequences, under 5% of them appearing once. This clonotype was counted at least ten times. The antigen is not known. V shed 2 bases, J shed 7 bases, and the junction held 6 bases outside the gene matches. This CDR3 is built from 15 residues. CDR1 is SGHRS, CDR2 YFSETQ, per germline. Findings and limits, study-wide: The multiple sclerosis repertoire cluster was not associated with any clinical or MRI feature.

Sequenced input: PBMCs. This sequence joins TRBV5-1 and TRBJ2-1; 10 bases align to TRBD2. The origin of this receptor is a man aged 50-59 years with multiple sclerosis. In nucleotides, the CDR3 is TGCGCCAGCAGCTTCGCCCAAGCGGGGGGGAATGAGCAGTTCTTC. This encodes CASSFAQAGGNEQFF.